This T cell receptor beta chain stems from a study of identical twins. TCRdb re-derived calls from the 5' RACE reads in MiXCR, one entry per CDR3 protein. The sample records about 720,000 distinct CDR3 sequences, over 8.5% being singletons. Germline V gene lookup returns CDR1 DFQATT and CDR2 SNEGSKA (reference sequence). CDR3 length: 12 residues. Deletions cut 1 base from V and 3 bases from J, with 7 bases between. This clonotype was counted a few times. The same sample was also studied in work on yellow fever vaccine responses in identical twins.

This TCR was sampled from a woman between 18 and 29 years old in good health. The sample comprised PBMCs. The genes are TRBV20-1 and TRBJ2-7; D is unclear. CDR3 in amino acids: CSARGVDYEQYF. For the CDR3, the DNA is TGCAGTGCTAGAGGAGTGGACTACGAGCAGTACTTC.